The clone carrying this TCR beta chain was recorded only once. The antigen is not known. The sample is drawn from a study of T cells in localized non-small cell lung cancer. General study results and limits: Analysis by sequencing included only one tumor region, so heterogeneity remains possible. Adjacent lung had a median around 60 of the 100 largest tumor clones. Uninvolved adjacent lung showed the highest T cell clonality, exceeding tumor.

Sequencing was performed with immunoSEQ multiplex PCR; in TCRdb, only in-frame clones are kept and a portion is missing. The profile shows about 5,500 clones, around 83% of them singletons. CDR1 is KGHSH and CDR2 is LQKENI in the germline V gene. The CDR3 length is 14 residues. V was clipped by 5 bases and J by 4 bases, with 14 bases between them. The material sequenced was peripheral blood mononuclear cells, taken before any cancer treatment. This sequence was found in a female donor over 55 with stage II lung adenocarcinoma. V and J are TRBV18 and TRBJ1-2; D might be TRBD1 (5 bases). The CDR3 reads CASSEAREPYGYTF. The CDR3 coding sequence is TGTGCCAGCTCAGAGGCCAGGGAACCCTATGGCTACACCTTC.